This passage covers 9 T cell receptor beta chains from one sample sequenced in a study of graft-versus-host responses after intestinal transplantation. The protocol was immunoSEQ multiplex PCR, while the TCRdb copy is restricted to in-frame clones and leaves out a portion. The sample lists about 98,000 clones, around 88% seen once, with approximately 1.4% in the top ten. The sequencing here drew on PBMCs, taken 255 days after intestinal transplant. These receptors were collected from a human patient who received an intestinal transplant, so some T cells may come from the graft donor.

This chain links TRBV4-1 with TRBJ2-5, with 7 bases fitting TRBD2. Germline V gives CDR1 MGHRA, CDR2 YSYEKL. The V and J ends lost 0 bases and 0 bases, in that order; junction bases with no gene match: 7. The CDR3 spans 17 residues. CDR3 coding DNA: TGCGCCAGCAGCCAAGAGGGGCTAGCGGAAAACCAAGAGACCCAGTACTTC. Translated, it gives CASSQEGLAENQETQYF.

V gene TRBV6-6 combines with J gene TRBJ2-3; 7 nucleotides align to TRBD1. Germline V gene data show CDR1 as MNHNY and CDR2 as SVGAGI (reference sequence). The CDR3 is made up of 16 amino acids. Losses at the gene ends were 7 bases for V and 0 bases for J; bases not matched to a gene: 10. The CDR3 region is CASTPSRQGSTDTQYF. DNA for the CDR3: TGTGCCAGCACTCCATCTCGACAGGGAAGCACAGATACGCAGTATTTT.

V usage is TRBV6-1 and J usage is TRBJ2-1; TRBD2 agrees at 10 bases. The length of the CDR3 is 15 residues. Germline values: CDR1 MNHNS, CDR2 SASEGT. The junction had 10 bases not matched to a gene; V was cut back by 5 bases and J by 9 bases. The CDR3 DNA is TGTGCCAGCAGTTCGAATAGCGGGGGGTTAGGTGAGCAGTTCTTC. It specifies CASSSNSGGLGEQFF.

In nucleotides, the CDR3 is TGTGCCAGCAGTTATCGTGGTCGGGGATATGGCTACACCTTC. As protein: CASSYRGRGYGYTF. This chain uses TRBV6-5 with TRBJ1-2; the D is unclear. The CDR3 contains 14 residues. Germline V gene lookup returns CDR1 MNHEY and CDR2 SVGAGI. The V end was cut by 3 bases, the J end by 5 bases, with 13 bases between.

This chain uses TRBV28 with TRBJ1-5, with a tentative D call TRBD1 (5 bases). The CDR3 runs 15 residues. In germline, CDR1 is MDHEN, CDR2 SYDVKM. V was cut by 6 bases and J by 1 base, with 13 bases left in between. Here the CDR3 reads CASRVDGGSNQPQHF. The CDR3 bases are TGTGCCAGCAGGGTGGACGGGGGGAGCAATCAGCCCCAGCATTTT. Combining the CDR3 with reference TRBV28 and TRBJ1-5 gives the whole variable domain DVKVTQSSRYLVKRTGEKVFLECVQDMDHENMFWYRQDPGLGLRLIYFSYDVKMKEKGDIPEGYSVSREKKERFSLILESASTNQTSMYLCASRVDGGSNQPQHFGDGTRLSIL.

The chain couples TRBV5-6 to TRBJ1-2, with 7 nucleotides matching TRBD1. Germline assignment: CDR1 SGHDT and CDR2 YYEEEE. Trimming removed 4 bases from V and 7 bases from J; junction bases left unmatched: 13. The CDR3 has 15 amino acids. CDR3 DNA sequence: TGTGCCAGCAGCCGCGGACAGGCGAGCTTTCTTGGCTACACCTTC. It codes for CASSRGQASFLGYTF.

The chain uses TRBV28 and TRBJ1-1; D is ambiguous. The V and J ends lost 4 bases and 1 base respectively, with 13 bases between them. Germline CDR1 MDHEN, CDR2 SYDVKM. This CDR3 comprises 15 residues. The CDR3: CASSYRRRPNTEAFF. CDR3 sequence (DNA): TGTGCCAGCAGTTACCGCCGGCGTCCGAACACTGAAGCTTTCTTT.

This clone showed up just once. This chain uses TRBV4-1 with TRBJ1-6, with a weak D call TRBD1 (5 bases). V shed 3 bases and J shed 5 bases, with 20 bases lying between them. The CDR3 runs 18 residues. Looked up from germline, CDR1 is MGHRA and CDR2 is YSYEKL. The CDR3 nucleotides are TGCGCCAGCAGCCATTTCCGGGAGGGGACGTTTCATAATTCACCCCTCCACTTT. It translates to CASSHFREGTFHNSPLHF.

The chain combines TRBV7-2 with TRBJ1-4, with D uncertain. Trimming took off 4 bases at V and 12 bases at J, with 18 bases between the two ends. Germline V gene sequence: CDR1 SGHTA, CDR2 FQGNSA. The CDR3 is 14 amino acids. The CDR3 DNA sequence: TGTGCCAGCAGCTCCCCCCGATACTCGGCGGAACTGTTTTTT. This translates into CASSSPRYSAELFF.